This passage covers 30 T cell receptor beta chains from one sample sequenced in a study of CD8+CD57+ T cells in acquired aplastic anemia. For CDR3 and TCR beta VDJ profiling, genomic DNA was the template used. TCRdb redid the calling of the reads with MiXCR, one entry per CDR3 protein. The data show fewer than 250,000 distinct CDR3 sequences, 47% seen once. Whoever was chosen for sequencing had shown CD8+CD57+ cell expansion by flow cytometry. The sample comprised sorted CD4+, CD8+, or CD8+CD57+ T cells (not recorded which) from PBMCs. The source is a human donor with aplastic anemia.

This clonotype was counted many times. The chain couples TRBV19 to TRBJ2-1, with 9 bases that match TRBD1. Per the germline V gene, CDR1 is LNHDA and CDR2 is SQIVND (reference sequence). This CDR3 is 14 amino acids long. Trimming cost V 4 bases and J 4 bases; bases outside gene matches: 2. The CDR3 loop reads CASSRQGVYNEQFF. In DNA form, the CDR3 reads TGTGCCAGTAGTAGACAGGGGGTGTACAATGAGCAGTTCTTC.

The chain links TRBV19 to TRBJ2-1; D gene ambiguous. This CDR3 has 15 residues. The V end lost 1 base, the J end lost 0 bases, and 7 bases lay between the germline ends. The V gene's germline CDR1 is LNHDA and CDR2 SQIVND (reference sequence). Here the CDR3 reads CASSIGNTSYNEQFF. For the CDR3, the DNA is TGTGCCAGTAGTATAGGGAACACCTCCTACAATGAGCAGTTCTTC. The complete variable domain, with remaining parts taken from reference TRBV19 and TRBJ2-1, reads DGGITQSPKYLFRKEGQNVTLSCEQNLNHDAMYWYRQDPGQGLRLIYYSQIVNDFQKGDIAEGYSVSREKKESFPLTVTSAQKNPTAFYLCASSIGNTSYNEQFFGPGTRLTVL.

This chain joins TRBV10-3 and TRBJ2-3, with TRBD2 matching over 7 bases. The CDR3 consists of 15 residues. Losses at the gene ends were 7 bases for V and 11 bases for J; bases not matched to a gene: 18. CDR1 and CDR2 (germline): ENHRY, SYGVKD. Here the CDR3 DNA reads TGTGCCATCACGCGGCGGGCGGGAGAGAACGATGAGCAGTATTTT. It yields the protein CAITRRAGENDEQYF.

J is TRBJ2-3 and V is TRBV20-1; no definite D call. Germline V gene sequence: CDR1 DFQATT, CDR2 SNEGSKA (reference sequence). This CDR3 has 12 residues. V lost 5 bases to trimming and J lost 4 bases, with 10 bases between them. CDR3 bases: TGCAGTGCTTTAAGGCAGGCAGATACGCAGTATTTT. This codes for CSALRQADTQYF.

This clonotype was seen only once. This could be a read error, since a much larger clone is one nucleotide away. This rearrangement joins TRBV7-3 to TRBJ1-2, with TRBD1 matching over 10 bases. The CDR3 consists of 19 residues. CDR1 and CDR2 (germline): SGHTA, FQGTGA. DNA of the CDR3: TGTGCCGGCAGCCCAGGACCCTTGACAGGGGGCCTAGTATACTATGGCTACACCTTC. Protein: CAGSPGPLTGGLVYYGYTF.

The chain is built from TRBV28 and TRBJ1-5; no firm D call. This CDR3 has 14 amino acids. Germline CDR1 is MDHEN and CDR2 is SYDVKM. Trimming stripped 2 bases from V and 5 bases from J, with 10 bases between. The CDR3 protein is CASSLVLSYQPQHF. Here the CDR3 DNA reads TGTGCCAGCAGTTTAGTCTTATCCTATCAGCCCCAGCATTTT. The variable domain in full, completed from reference TRBV28 and TRBJ1-5, reads DVKVTQSSRYLVKRTGEKVFLECVQDMDHENMFWYRQDPGLGLRLIYFSYDVKMKEKGDIPEGYSVSREKKERFSLILESASTNQTSMYLCASSLVLSYQPQHFGDGTRLSIL.

This clonotype was counted at least ten times. The CDR3 nucleotides are TGCGCCAGCAGCCAAGAAAAGGGAAGGGGAGAGACCCAGTACTTC. Amino acid sequence: CASSQEKGRGETQYF. The V and J genes are TRBV4-3 and TRBJ2-5; weak D call: TRBD1 (5 bases). Trimming took off 0 bases at V and 4 bases at J, with 12 bases between the two ends. Germline CDR1 LGHNA, CDR2 YSLEER. The CDR3 runs to 15 residues.

This chain joins TRBV7-2 and TRBJ2-5, with 11 bases that match TRBD2. Unmatched junction bases numbered 15, after V lost 2 bases and J lost 1 base. This CDR3 is 20 amino acids long. Germline values: CDR1 SGHTA, CDR2 FQGNSA. CDR3 bases: TGTGCCAGCAGCTTACGGGGACTAGCGGCGGGGATTAATGGCCAAGAGACCCAGTACTTC. Its translation: CASSLRGLAAGINGQETQYF.

This clonotype was observed many times. This sequence joins TRBV7-9 and TRBJ1-2; 8 bases match TRBD1. Germline CDR1 is SEHNR and CDR2 is FQNEAQ (reference sequence). This CDR3 spans 15 amino acids. With 6 bases clipped from V and 3 bases from J, the junction kept 9 bases outside the gene matches. The CDR3 protein is CASRLRTGYDYGYTF. Here the CDR3 DNA reads TGTGCCAGCAGACTCAGGACAGGGTATGACTATGGCTACACCTTC.

The rearrangement links TRBV10-1 to TRBJ2-3; 14 bases align to TRBD2. CDR3 length: 16 amino acids. From germline, CDR1 is WNHNN and CDR2 SYGVQD (reference sequence). V lost 6 bases, J lost 5 bases, and 7 bases stayed unmatched. This CDR3 is CASSLGTSGSKDTQYF. The CDR3 coding sequence is TGCGCCAGCAGCTTGGGGACTAGCGGGAGTAAAGATACGCAGTATTTT.

The CDR3 DNA follows: TGTGCCATCAGTGAGGTTTATGGCTACACCTTC. Residues: CAISEVYGYTF. The chain carries TRBV10-3 and TRBJ1-2, with D unclear. This CDR3 is built from 11 residues. Trimming took 2 bases from V and 5 from J, leaving 3 bases between them. CDR1 and CDR2 from the germline V gene are ENHRY and SYGVKD.

This clonotype was seen repeatedly, ten times or more. This chain uses TRBV14 with TRBJ2-7; TRBD2 matches 15 bases. Per germline, CDR1 SGHDN and CDR2 FVKESK. Unmatched junction bases numbered 11, after V lost 5 bases and J lost 3 bases. The CDR3 totals 18 residues. CDR3 loop: CASSLIPGLAGGVYEQYF. CDR3 bases: TGTGCCAGCAGCTTAATCCCGGGACTAGCGGGGGGTGTCTACGAGCAGTACTTC.

This chain connects TRBV7-8 to TRBJ2-5; D uncertain. This CDR3 contains 15 residues. Germline CDR1 is SGHVS and CDR2 is FQNEAQ. Between the trimmed V and J ends, which lost 3 bases and 1 base, there was a span of 12 bases. This chain's CDR3 is CASSFEPIRQETQYF. The CDR3 DNA follows: TGTGCCAGCAGCTTTGAGCCCATTCGCCAAGAGACCCAGTACTTC.

V and J are TRBV2 and TRBJ2-3, with 15 bases matching TRBD2. This CDR3 has 17 residues. Per germline, CDR1 SNHLY and CDR2 FYNNEI. With V trimmed by 6 bases and J by 0 bases, 4 bases remained unmatched. The CDR3 region has the DNA TGTGCCAGCAGCGATGGGACTAGCGGGGGGAGCACAGATACGCAGTATTTT. Its translation is CASSDGTSGGSTDTQYF.

The table lists this clonotype with many counts. The chain is built from TRBV9 and TRBJ2-2, with 7 bases aligning to TRBD2. CDR1 and CDR2 (germline): SGDLS, YYNGEE. This CDR3 is built from 16 residues. With 0 bases clipped from V and 1 base from J, the junction kept 3 bases outside the gene matches. As DNA, the CDR3 is TGTGCCAGCAGCGTAGTCGCGGGGGTGAACACCGGGGAGCTGTTTTTT. Residues: CASSVVAGVNTGELFF. Full variable domain (missing parts from reference TRBV9 and TRBJ2-2): DSGVTQTPKHLITATGQRVTLRCSPRSGDLSVYWYQQSLDQGLQFLIQYYNGEERAKGNILERFSAQQFPDLHSELNLSSLELGDSALYFCASSVVAGVNTGELFFGEGSRLTVL.

V and J are TRBV4-2 and TRBJ1-2; weak D call: TRBD1 (6 bases). The CDR3 runs 14 residues. From germline, CDR1 is LGHNA and CDR2 YNFKEQ. Trimming shortened V by 4 bases and J by 4 bases, and 13 bases separated the two germline ends. CDR3 residues: CASSRRTGSYGYTF. CDR3 sequence (DNA): TGTGCCAGCAGCCGAAGAACAGGGTCCTATGGCTACACCTTC.

On this clonotype itself: This could be a read error, since a much larger clone is one nucleotide away. The rearrangement links TRBV6-5 to TRBJ2-3, with a weak D call TRBD2 (6 bases). CDR1 is MNHEY and CDR2 is SVGAGI in the germline V gene. CDR3 length: 16 amino acids. V dropped 4 bases and J dropped 4 bases, with 18 bases sitting between them. In DNA, the CDR3 is TGTGCCAGCAGTTTTCGGACGGGTTCTAGCGCAGATACGCAGTATTTT. Translating it yields CASSFRTGSSADTQYF.

This clonotype was seen ten or more times. The gene calls are TRBV7-8 and TRBJ1-4, with TRBD1 identical over 7 bases. Germline assignment: CDR1 SGHVS and CDR2 FQNEAQ. The CDR3 contains 16 residues. J gave up 4 bases and V 5 bases, and 10 bases lay outside the gene matches. The CDR3 loop is CASSLAPGQFNEKLFF. CDR3 in DNA: TGTGCCAGCAGCCTTGCACCGGGACAGTTTAATGAAAAACTGTTTTTT. The full variable domain, completed using reference TRBV7-8 and TRBJ1-4, is GAGVSQSPRYKVAKRGQDVALRCDPISGHVSLFWYQQALGQGPEFLTYFQNEAQLDKSGLPSDRFFAERPEGSVSTLKIQRTQQEDSAVYLCASSLAPGQFNEKLFFGSGTQLSVL.

The genes are TRBV7-8 and TRBJ1-5, with TRBD1 as a possible D gene (5 bases). There are 15 residues in the CDR3. Germline V gene sequence: CDR1 SGHVS, CDR2 FQNEAQ. V was trimmed by 2 bases and J by 8 bases, leaving 16 bases between them. CDR3 sequence (DNA): TGTGCCAGCAGCTTATCTTCAGGGTTATTGGAGCCCCAGCATTTT. This encodes CASSLSSGLLEPQHF.

For this clonotype: At one boundary the junction diverges from the germline segment, which might be a read error. The rearrangement joins TRBV7-3 to TRBJ2-2, with 7 nucleotides matching TRBD2. Looked up from germline, CDR1 is SGHTA and CDR2 is FQGTGA. This CDR3 contains 17 residues. The CDR3 spells CASSLRPPSGNPGELFF. The CDR3, as DNA: TGTGCCAGCAGCTTAAGACCCCCGAGCGGGAACCCCGGGGAGCTGTTTTTT.

This chain links TRBV19 with TRBJ2-1; the match to TRBD2 covers 11 bases. The CDR3 has 14 residues. Germline CDR1 and CDR2: LNHDA and SQIVND (reference sequence). The V and J ends lost 4 bases and 6 bases, in that order; junction bases with no gene match: 2. The CDR3 region has the DNA TGTGCCAGTAGTACTAGCGGGAGGAGCAATGAGCAGTTCTTC. This sequence encodes CASSTSGRSNEQFF.

The chain has TRBV2 and TRBJ2-7; D is unclear. This CDR3 is built from 15 residues. V was shortened by 3 bases and J by 1 base, with 13 bases between the two germline ends. The germline gives CDR1 SNHLY, CDR2 FYNNEI. CDR3 nucleotides: TGTGCCAGCAGTGACGGCACAGTGATATCCTACGAGCAGTACTTC. It is translated as CASSDGTVISYEQYF.

This clonotype came up many times. The chain couples TRBV7-2 to TRBJ1-6; D call uncertain. The V end lost 3 bases, the J end lost 7 bases, and 16 bases lay between the germline ends. The CDR3 extends over 16 amino acids. The germline V gene has CDR1 SGHTA and CDR2 FQGNSA. CDR3 DNA sequence: TGTGCCAGCAGCTTGGCTCGGGCTTCTCAAAATTCACCCCTCCACTTT. Protein sequence: CASSLARASQNSPLHF.

This clonotype was recorded at least ten times. The chain joins TRBV15 to TRBJ1-4; 8 nucleotides line up with TRBD1. From germline, CDR1 is LNHNV and CDR2 YYDKDF (reference sequence). The CDR3 spans 15 residues. J lost 4 bases, V lost 3 bases, and 4 bases had no gene match. CDR3 nucleotides: TGTGCCACCAGCAGGGACAGGGCTCTTAATGAAAAACTGTTTTTT. Translating it yields CATSRDRALNEKLFF.

V usage is TRBV6-5 and J usage is TRBJ2-5; 15 bases fit TRBD2. This CDR3 has 20 residues. The germline gives CDR1 MNHEY, CDR2 SVGAGI. The J segment lost 5 bases and the V segment lost 0 bases, leaving 13 bases of the junction unmatched. This chain's CDR3 is CASSYSLGTSGRSSHETQYF. Written as DNA, the CDR3 is TGTGCCAGCAGTTACTCCCTTGGGACTAGCGGGAGGTCCTCCCACGAGACCCAGTACTTC.

A few counts support this clonotype. This rearrangement joins TRBV27 to TRBJ2-3; perhaps TRBD2 as D (6 bases). The CDR3 loop spans 16 amino acids. Trimming left V 3 bases short and J 2 bases short, with 15 bases between. Germline V gene lookup returns CDR1 MNHEY and CDR2 SMNVEV (reference sequence). The CDR3, as DNA: TGTGCCAGCAGTTTGTTTCCTAGCGCCAACACAGATACGCAGTATTTT. Amino acids: CASSLFPSANTDTQYF.

CDR3 residues: CASSPRTGSGSGANVLTF. CDR3 bases: TGTGCCAGCAGCCCGCGGACGGGGTCAGGGTCTGGGGCCAACGTCCTGACTTTC. This sequence joins TRBV7-9 and TRBJ2-6, with D perhaps assigned TRBD1 or TRBD2 (5 bases each). This CDR3 spans 18 amino acids. Trimming pared 5 bases from V and 1 base from J, leaving 18 bases between. CDR1 SEHNR and CDR2 FQNEAQ come from the germline V gene (reference sequence).

This chain links TRBV9 with TRBJ2-7, with D possibly being TRBD2 (5 bases). Trimming removed 0 bases at V and 3 bases at J, with 13 bases between. CDR3 length: 15 amino acids. Germline V CDR1 and CDR2: SGDLS, YYNGEE. The CDR3: CASSVGSAADYEQYF. CDR3 bases: TGTGCCAGCAGCGTAGGGTCAGCGGCGGACTACGAGCAGTACTTC.

This clonotype was recorded a few times. One junction end disagrees with the germline gene, perhaps due to a read error. The chain carries TRBV6-1 and TRBJ2-1; 11 nucleotides agree with TRBD2. Germline loops: CDR1 MNHNS, CDR2 SASEGT. The CDR3 runs to 15 residues. The CDR3 DNA reads as TGTGCCAGCACACCACTAGCGGGAGTATACAATGAGCAGTCCTTC. Encoded protein: CASTPLAGVYNEQSF.

This sequence joins TRBV15 and TRBJ2-7, with 8 bases matching TRBD2. V lost 4 bases to trimming and J lost 4 bases; unmatched junction nucleotides: 6. This CDR3 comprises 14 residues. Germline V gene lookup returns CDR1 LNHNV and CDR2 YYDKDF (reference sequence). CDR3 DNA: TGTGCCACCAGCAATGCGGGGGGCGCTTACGAGCAGTACTTC. This codes for CATSNAGGAYEQYF.